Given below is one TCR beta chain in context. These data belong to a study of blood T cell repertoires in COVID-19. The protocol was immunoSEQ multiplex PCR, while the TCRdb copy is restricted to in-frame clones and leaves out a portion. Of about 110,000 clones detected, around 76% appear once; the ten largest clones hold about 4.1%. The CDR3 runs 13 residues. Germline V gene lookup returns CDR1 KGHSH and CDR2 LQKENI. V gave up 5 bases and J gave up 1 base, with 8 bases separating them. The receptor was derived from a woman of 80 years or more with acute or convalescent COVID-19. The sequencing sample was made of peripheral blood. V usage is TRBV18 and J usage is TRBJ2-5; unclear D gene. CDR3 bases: TGTGCCAGCTCATCACTTCTCCAAGAGACCCAGTACTTC. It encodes CASSSLLQETQYF.